This T cell receptor (beta chain) was found in a study (dated by TCRdb to the mid-2010s). The library relied on RT-PCR. The instrument given in TCRdb is Illumina MiSeq. TCRdb cleaned the public reads at Q25 with fastp, built clones with MiXCR and kept in-frame beta chains. Identical CDR3 proteins give one entry, which carries the most common genes and DNA. The sample table contains about 680,000 distinct CDR3 sequences; only one count was recorded for 14% of them. Jointly, the top ten make up 3% to 4.5% of the sample. Here V drops 7 bases and J drops 2 bases, and the junction holds 9 bases not matched to any gene. There are 16 amino acids in the CDR3, from cysteine to phenylalanine inclusive. The retained sequence is limited to the CDR3, 48 bases, with the frame set at the first base. For this clonotype: The clone's antigen remains unknown. Base qualities are not provided; no much larger clone lies one nucleotide away.

The rearrangement joined TRBV12-3 or TRBV12-4 to TRBJ2-7; the junction holds 12 bases that match TRBD2. The TCR was taken from a female donor in good health, serving as a healthy control. The sample consisted of memory CD4+ T cells from blood. The base sequence is TGTGCCAGCAACCTCCGGACTAGCGGGATTACCTACGAGCAGTACTTC. This gives the protein CASNLRTSGITYEQYF.